This TCR beta chain was obtained from a study of OX40 agonist ivuxolimab in advanced cancers. The wider study: Each patient was given ivuxolimab into a vein every 2 weeks, at 0.01 to 10 mg/kg. Of the participants, approximately 44% had some prior anti-PD-1, anti-PD-L1 or anti-CTLA-4 therapy, which was allowed. Partial response was recorded in three patients: one hepatocellular carcinoma and two cutaneous melanoma cases. Study results and limitations: Doses of 0.1 to 3.0 mg/kg were accompanied by clonal expansion of CD4+ and CD8+ blood T cells by week 6.

Only a few counts were recorded for this clone. No antigen is known for it. Sequenced by immunoSEQ multiplex PCR; TCRdb stores in-frame clones only, minus some. The table records 35,000 to 40,000 clones, about 78% of them present only once. From germline, CDR1 is SQVTM and CDR2 ANQGSEA. The V end was cut by 5 bases, the J end by 1 base, with 8 bases between. The CDR3 is 12 residues long. The receptor's source is an adult with an advanced solid tumor such as melanoma, head and neck, liver or kidney cancer. The chain carries TRBV29-1 and TRBJ1-1; D is ambiguous. The sequences come from CD4+ or CD8+ T cells sorted from blood, collected in a trial of the OX40 agonist ivuxolimab. In DNA, the CDR3 is TGCAGCGTTCTTCGGGGGAACACTGAAGCTTTCTTT. Protein: CSVLRGNTEAFF.